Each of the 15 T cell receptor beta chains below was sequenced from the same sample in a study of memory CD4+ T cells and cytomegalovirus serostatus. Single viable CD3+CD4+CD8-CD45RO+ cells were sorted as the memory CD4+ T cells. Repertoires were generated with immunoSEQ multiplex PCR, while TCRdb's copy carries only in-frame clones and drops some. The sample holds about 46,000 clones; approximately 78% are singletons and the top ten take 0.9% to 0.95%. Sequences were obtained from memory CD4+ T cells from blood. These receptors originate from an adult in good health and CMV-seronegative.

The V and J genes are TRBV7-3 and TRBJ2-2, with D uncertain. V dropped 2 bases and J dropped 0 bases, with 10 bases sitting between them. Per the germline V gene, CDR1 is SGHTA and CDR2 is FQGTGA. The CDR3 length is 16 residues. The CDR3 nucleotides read TGTGCCAGCAGCTTACTCGGATACACGAACACCGGGGAGCTGTTTTTT. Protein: CASSLLGYTNTGELFF. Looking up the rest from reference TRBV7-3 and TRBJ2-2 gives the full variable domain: GAGVSQTPSNKVTEKGKYVELRCDPISGHTALYWYRQSLGQGPEFLIYFQGTGAADDSGLPNDRFFAVRPEGSVSTLKIQRTERGDSAVYLCASSLLGYTNTGELFFGEGSRLTVL.

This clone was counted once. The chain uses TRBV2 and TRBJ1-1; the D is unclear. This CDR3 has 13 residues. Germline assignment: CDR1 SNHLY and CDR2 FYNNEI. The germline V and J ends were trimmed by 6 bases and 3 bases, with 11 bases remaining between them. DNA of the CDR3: TGTGCCAGCAGGACGACGGACTACACTGAAGCTTTCTTT. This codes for CASRTTDYTEAFF.

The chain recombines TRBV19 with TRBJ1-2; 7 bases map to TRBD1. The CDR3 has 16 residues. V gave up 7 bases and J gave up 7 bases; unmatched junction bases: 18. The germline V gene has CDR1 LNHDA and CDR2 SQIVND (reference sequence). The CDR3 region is CASTSGGQGTLFGYTF. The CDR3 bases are TGTGCCAGTACCTCAGGGGGGCAGGGCACACTATTTGGCTACACCTTC.

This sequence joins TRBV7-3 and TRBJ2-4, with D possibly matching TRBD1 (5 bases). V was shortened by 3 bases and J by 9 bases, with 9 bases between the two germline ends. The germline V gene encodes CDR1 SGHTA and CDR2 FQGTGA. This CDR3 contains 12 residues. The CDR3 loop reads CASSLDQGIQYF. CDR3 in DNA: TGTGCCAGCAGCTTGGACCAGGGCATTCAGTACTTC. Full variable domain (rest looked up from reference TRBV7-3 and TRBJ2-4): GAGVSQTPSNKVTEKGKYVELRCDPISGHTALYWYRQSLGQGPEFLIYFQGTGAADDSGLPNDRFFAVRPEGSVSTLKIQRTERGDSAVYLCASSLDQGIQYFGAGTRLSVL.

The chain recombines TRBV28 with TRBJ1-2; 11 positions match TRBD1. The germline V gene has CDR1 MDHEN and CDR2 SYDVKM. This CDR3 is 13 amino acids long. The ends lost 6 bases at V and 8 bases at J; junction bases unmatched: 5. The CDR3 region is CASSWTGGGGYTF. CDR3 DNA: TGTGCCAGCAGCTGGACAGGGGGCGGCGGCTACACCTTC.

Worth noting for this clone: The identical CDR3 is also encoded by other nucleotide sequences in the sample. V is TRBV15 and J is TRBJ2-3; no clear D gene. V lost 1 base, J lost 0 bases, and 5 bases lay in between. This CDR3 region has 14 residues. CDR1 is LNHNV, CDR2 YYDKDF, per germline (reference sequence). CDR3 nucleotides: TGTGCCACCAGCAGAGCCCGTAGCACAGATACGCAGTATTTT. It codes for CATSRARSTDTQYF.

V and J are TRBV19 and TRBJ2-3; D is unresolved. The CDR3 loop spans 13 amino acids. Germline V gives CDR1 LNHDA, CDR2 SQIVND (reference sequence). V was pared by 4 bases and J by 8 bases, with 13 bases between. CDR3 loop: CASSSGVAGTQYF. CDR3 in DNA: TGTGCCAGTAGTAGTGGTGTCGCTGGTACGCAGTATTTT.

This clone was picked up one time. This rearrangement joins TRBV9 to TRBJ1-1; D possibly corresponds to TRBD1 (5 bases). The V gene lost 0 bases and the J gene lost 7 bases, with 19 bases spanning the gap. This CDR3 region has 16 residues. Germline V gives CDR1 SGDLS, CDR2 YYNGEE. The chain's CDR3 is CASSVAPAQGWGEAFF. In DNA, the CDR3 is TGTGCCAGCAGCGTAGCTCCGGCCCAGGGTTGGGGTGAAGCTTTCTTT. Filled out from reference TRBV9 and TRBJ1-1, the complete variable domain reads DSGVTQTPKHLITATGQRVTLRCSPRSGDLSVYWYQQSLDQGLQFLIQYYNGEERAKGNILERFSAQQFPDLHSELNLSSLELGDSALYFCASSVAPAQGWGEAFFGQGTRLTVV.

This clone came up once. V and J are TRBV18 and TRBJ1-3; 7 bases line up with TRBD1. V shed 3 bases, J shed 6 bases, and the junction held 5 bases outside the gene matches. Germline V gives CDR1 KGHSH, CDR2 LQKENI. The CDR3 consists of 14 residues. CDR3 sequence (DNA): TGTGCCAGCTCACCCCCGGGACAGAAAAACACCATATATTTT. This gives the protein CASSPPGQKNTIYF.

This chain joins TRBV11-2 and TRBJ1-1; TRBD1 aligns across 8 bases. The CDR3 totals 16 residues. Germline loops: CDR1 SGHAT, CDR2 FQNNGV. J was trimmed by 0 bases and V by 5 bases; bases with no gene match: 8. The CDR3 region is CASSLGTGIMNTEAFF. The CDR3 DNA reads TGTGCCAGCAGCCTCGGGACAGGTATCATGAACACTGAAGCTTTCTTT.

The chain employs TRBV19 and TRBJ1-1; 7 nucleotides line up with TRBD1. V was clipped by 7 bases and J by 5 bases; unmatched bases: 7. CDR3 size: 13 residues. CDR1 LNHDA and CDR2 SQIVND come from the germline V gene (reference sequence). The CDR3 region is CASNSHRGTEAFF. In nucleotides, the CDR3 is TGTGCCAGTAACTCTCACAGGGGTACTGAAGCTTTCTTT. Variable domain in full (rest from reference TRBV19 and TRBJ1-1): DGGITQSPKYLFRKEGQNVTLSCEQNLNHDAMYWYRQDPGQGLRLIYYSQIVNDFQKGDIAEGYSVSREKKESFPLTVTSAQKNPTAFYLCASNSHRGTEAFFGQGTRLTVV.

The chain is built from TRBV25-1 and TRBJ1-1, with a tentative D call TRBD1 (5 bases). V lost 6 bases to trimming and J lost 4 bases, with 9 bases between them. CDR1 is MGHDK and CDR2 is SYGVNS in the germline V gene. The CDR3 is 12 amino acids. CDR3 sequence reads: CASSKQATEAFF. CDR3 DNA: TGTGCCAGCAGCAAACAGGCCACTGAAGCTTTCTTT.

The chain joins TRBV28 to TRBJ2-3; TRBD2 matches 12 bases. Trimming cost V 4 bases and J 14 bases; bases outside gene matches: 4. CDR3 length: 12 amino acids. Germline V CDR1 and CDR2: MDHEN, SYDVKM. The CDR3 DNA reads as TGTGCCAGCAGTTCCGGACTAGCGGGGAGGTATTTT. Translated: CASSSGLAGRYF.

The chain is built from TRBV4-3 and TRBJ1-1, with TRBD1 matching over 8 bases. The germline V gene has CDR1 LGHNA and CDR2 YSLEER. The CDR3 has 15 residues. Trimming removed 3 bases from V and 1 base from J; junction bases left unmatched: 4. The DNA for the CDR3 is TGCGCCAGCAGCCACCTGACAGGGGCGAACACTGAAGCTTTCTTT. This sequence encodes CASSHLTGANTEAFF.

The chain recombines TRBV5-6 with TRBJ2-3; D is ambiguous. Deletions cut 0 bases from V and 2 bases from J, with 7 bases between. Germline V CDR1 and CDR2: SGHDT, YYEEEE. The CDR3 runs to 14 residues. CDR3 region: CASSLGFPTDTQYF. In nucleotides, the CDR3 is TGTGCCAGCAGCTTGGGTTTCCCCACAGATACGCAGTATTTT.